The text below deals with one TCR beta chain. The sample originates from a study of shared clonotypes between healthy human individuals. Method: immunoSEQ multiplex PCR; TCRdb's copy keeps in-frame clones and lacks some. The repertoire holds approximately 2.5 million clones, with 93% as singletons. V dropped 4 bases and J dropped 5; count of bases not matched to a gene: 7. The CDR3 length is 14 residues. Germline CDR1 reads SGHRS; CDR2 reads YFSETQ. The specimen sequenced was naive CD4+ T cells from PBMCs. The subset denotes: CD45RA+ positively selected. This TCR was recovered from a man in his late teens or twenties in good health. Some clones in this sample may be carry-over from other donors' samples. The V and J genes are TRBV5-1 and TRBJ2-7, with TRBD2 matching 9 bases. The chain's CDR3 is CASSRSGRLDEQYF. Written as DNA, the CDR3 is TGCGCCAGCAGCCGTAGCGGGAGACTCGACGAGCAGTACTTC.